The clone carrying this T cell receptor beta chain was seen only once. The data derive from a study of blood T cell repertoires in COVID-19. Turning to the study itself: PBMCs, B-cell-depleted T cells, or T cells were the source of the cDNA or gDNA that made up the material.

TCRdb's copy holds only in-frame clones and misses some; the assay was immunoSEQ multiplex PCR. This sample carries 30,000 to 40,000 clones, 89% of them seen once, and the ten largest clones take approximately 6.6%. Germline V gives CDR1 MNHEY, CDR2 SVGAGI. The V gene end was trimmed by 5 bases and the J gene end by 4 bases; junction bases not matched to a gene: 8. The length of the CDR3 is 15 residues. The rearrangement uses TRBV6-5 and TRBJ2-7; 10 nucleotides line up with TRBD2. This sequence originates from a human donor in a cohort sampled during active COVID-19. The specimen was peripheral blood. The CDR3 sequence is CASSTQAGGLYEQYF. In nucleotides, the CDR3 is TGTGCCAGCAGTACCCAAGCGGGGGGGCTGTACGAGCAGTACTTC.